A single sample is the source of the 9 T cell receptor beta chains below, sequenced in a study of T cell repertoires in cytomegalovirus infection. TCRdb re-analysed the reads in MiXCR, keeping a single row per CDR3 protein. The sample includes hundreds of thousands of distinct CDR3 sequences, less than 35% seen only once; the top ten take around 12%. No antigen is known for these receptors. The sequences come from cultured CD8+ T cells from PBMCs, collected from culture after CMV antigen stimulation. The receptors were gathered from a human donor in good health (CMV status not recorded). Some clones in this sample may be carry-over from other donors' samples.

The chain couples TRBV6-5 to TRBJ1-1; unclear D gene. V was shortened by 2 bases and J by 3 bases, with 13 bases between the two germline ends. The CDR3 is made up of 15 amino acids. Germline CDR1 MNHEY, CDR2 SVGAGI. The DNA of the CDR3 is TGTGCCAGCAGTTACCAGTACTTTGGTGACACTGAAGCTTTCTTT. It encodes CASSYQYFGDTEAFF.

In DNA form, the CDR3 reads TGTGCCAGCAGCTTAGGGGAGGGGCACGGCTATGGCTACACCTTC. Translating gives CASSLGEGHGYGYTF. V is TRBV7-9 and J is TRBJ1-2; D is possibly TRBD1 (5 bases). Germline V gene lookup returns CDR1 SEHNR and CDR2 FQNEAQ (reference sequence). The CDR3 has 15 amino acids. Between the trimmed V and J ends, which lost 1 base and 4 bases, there was a span of 13 bases.

This clonotype appeared a few times. The chain employs TRBV5-6 and TRBJ2-1; TRBD1 is a possible D gene (6 bases). V lost 0 bases and J lost 1, with 17 bases in between. CDR1 and CDR2 from the germline V gene are SGHDT and YYEEEE. CDR3 length: 18 residues. The CDR3 protein is CASSLEYGDRISYNEQFF. The DNA of the CDR3 is TGTGCCAGCAGCTTGGAATATGGAGACAGGATATCCTACAATGAGCAGTTCTTC. The full variable domain, in which reference TRBV5-6 and TRBJ2-1 provide the parts outside the CDR3, is DAGVTQSPTHLIKTRGQQVTLRCSPKSGHDTVSWYQQALGQGPQFIFQYYEEEERQRGNFPDRFSGHQFPNYSSELNVNALLLGDSALYLCASSLEYGDRISYNEQFFGPGTRLTVL.

This clonotype has at least ten counts. V gene TRBV18 combines with J gene TRBJ1-5, with D hard to call. CDR3 size: 14 residues. Trimming took off 6 bases at V and 5 bases at J, with 14 bases between the two ends. Germline V gives CDR1 KGHSH, CDR2 LQKENI. The CDR3 here is CASSLTSPYQPQHF. CDR3 sequence (DNA): TGTGCCAGCTCTCTGACCTCTCCCTATCAGCCCCAGCATTTT.

This clonotype occurred many times. This chain uses TRBV7-8 with TRBJ1-2; TRBD1 matches at 7 bases. Looked up from germline, CDR1 is SGHVS and CDR2 is FQNEAQ. Trimming at V came to 1 base and at J to 5 bases, leaving 10 bases not matched to a gene. The length of the CDR3 is 16 residues. The CDR3: CASSLDRDRTGYGYTF. CDR3 bases: TGTGCCAGCAGCTTAGATAGGGACAGAACAGGTTATGGCTACACCTTC. The variable domain in full, with the rest retrieved from reference TRBV7-8 and TRBJ1-2, is GAGVSQSPRYKVAKRGQDVALRCDPISGHVSLFWYQQALGQGPEFLTYFQNEAQLDKSGLPSDRFFAERPEGSVSTLKIQRTQQEDSAVYLCASSLDRDRTGYGYTFGSGTRLTVV.

This clonotype was counted ten times or more. V is TRBV7-8 and J is TRBJ2-7; D perhaps matches TRBD2 (5 bases). The CDR3 is made up of 12 amino acids. The germline gives CDR1 SGHVS, CDR2 FQNEAQ. Deletions cut 5 bases from V and 3 bases from J, with 8 bases between. This chain's CDR3 is CASSQADYEQYV. In DNA, the CDR3 is TGTGCCAGCAGCCAAGCGGACTACGAGCAGTACGTC.

The gene calls are TRBV28 and TRBJ1-1; D possibly corresponds to TRBD1 (6 bases). Germline V gene sequence: CDR1 MDHEN, CDR2 SYDVKM. With 5 bases removed from V and 1 base from J, the gap between germline ends came to 20 bases. This CDR3 contains 17 residues. The CDR3 sequence: CASSRRRVQGWNTEAFF. The CDR3 bases are TGTGCCAGCAGTCGAAGAAGGGTTCAGGGGTGGAACACTGAAGCTTTCTTT.

This sequence joins TRBV19 and TRBJ2-5; TRBD1 might be the D (7 bases). The length of the CDR3 is 15 residues. V lost 5 bases to trimming and J lost 5 bases, with 18 bases between them. CDR1 is LNHDA and CDR2 is SQIVND in the germline V gene (reference sequence). CDR3 residues: CASSSYRGLGETQYF. The DNA of the CDR3 is TGTGCCAGTAGTTCTTACAGGGGACTTGGGGAGACCCAGTACTTC.

This clonotype is a singleton in its sample. The chain employs TRBV12-3 or TRBV12-4 and TRBJ1-1; D is possibly TRBD1 (5 bases). With 6 bases removed from V and 1 base from J, the gap between germline ends came to 15 bases. The CDR3 is made up of 15 amino acids. The CDR3 DNA is TGTGCCAGCAGGGCCGCTGGGGGGGGGAACACTGAAGCTTTCTTT. This translates into CASRAAGGGNTEAFF.